Following are 6 T cell receptor beta chains from one sample sequenced in a study of T cells in Graves' hyperthyroidism and ophthalmopathy. The investigators amplified TCR beta CDR3 regions from RNA transcripts. First-round RT-PCR with HTBI primers amplified the TCR CDR3 region. MiXCR, run by TCRdb on the multiplex PCR reads, gives a single entry per CDR3 protein. The profile shows under 300,000 distinct CDR3 sequences, 22% of them singletons. Sequences were obtained from blood. The receptors stem from a man in his thirties or forties with Graves' ophthalmopathy.

In its sample, this clonotype was seen many times. The V and J genes are TRBV11-2 and TRBJ1-1; D possibly corresponds to TRBD1 (6 bases). Germline CDR1 SGHAT, CDR2 FQNNGV. V lost 5 bases, J lost 1 base, and 20 bases lay in between. The CDR3 loop spans 17 amino acids. The DNA of the CDR3 is TGTGCCAGCAGCCCGTTGGTTATGGGGGCATGGAACACTGAAGCTTTCTTT. Protein product: CASSPLVMGAWNTEAFF.

This clonotype was observed many times. This chain joins TRBV5-1 and TRBJ2-1; D remains ambiguous. Germline CDR1 reads SGHRS; CDR2 reads YFSETQ. Trimming left V 2 bases short and J 0 bases short, with 12 bases between. CDR3 size: 16 residues. Written as DNA, the CDR3 is TGCGCCAGCAGCTTAAGGTCCACCCCCTCCTACAATGAGCAGTTCTTC. As protein: CASSLRSTPSYNEQFF.

This clonotype was seen a few times. One junction end does not reproduce the germline sequence, and a read error may be involved. The V call is TRBV2, the J call TRBJ1-1; 7 positions agree with TRBD1. The CDR3 loop spans 16 amino acids. Germline V gives CDR1 SNHLY, CDR2 FYNNEI. The CDR3 reads CVSSKDRKAWNTEAFF. The DNA of the CDR3 is TGTGTCAGCAGTAAGGACAGGAAAGCTTGGAACACTGAAGCTTTCTTT. The full variable domain, its missing parts supplied by reference TRBV2 and TRBJ1-1, is EPEVTQTPSHQVTQMGQEVILRCVPISNHLYFYWYRQILGQKVEFLVSFYNNEISEKSEIFDDQFSVERPDGSNFTLKIRSTKLEDSAMYFCVSSKDRKAWNTEAFFGQGTRLTVV.

This clonotype has more than one count but fewer than ten. The CDR3 region is CASSFKGDSAEAFF. The CDR3 DNA reads TGTGCCAGCAGTTTCAAAGGCGACTCTGCTGAAGCTTTCTTT. The V and J genes are TRBV27 and TRBJ1-1, with D uncertain. Per germline, CDR1 MNHEY and CDR2 SMNVEV (reference sequence). The CDR3 has 14 amino acids. With 3 bases removed from V and 6 bases from J, the gap between germline ends came to 14 bases.

This clonotype was seen at least ten times. CDR3 region: CASSLSYDRTHYGYTF. CDR3 nucleotide sequence: TGTGCCAGCAGTTTATCTTATGACAGGACCCACTATGGCTACACCTTC. The V and J genes are TRBV28 and TRBJ1-2; D possibly corresponds to TRBD1 (6 bases). Germline V CDR1 and CDR2: MDHEN, SYDVKM. Trimming stripped 1 base from V and 3 bases from J, with 15 bases between. CDR3 length: 16 residues.

Ten or more counts support this clonotype. The chain couples TRBV28 to TRBJ2-4, with D perhaps matching TRBD2 (6 bases). Germline assignment: CDR1 MDHEN and CDR2 SYDVKM. The CDR3 runs to 13 residues. V lost 10 bases and J 7 bases, leaving 17 bases between the germline ends. The CDR3: CATEVAGKNIQYF. CDR3 bases: TGTGCCACCGAGGTGGCGGGAAAGAACATTCAGTACTTC.